Each of the 22 T cell receptor beta chains below was sequenced from the same sample in a study of shared T cell receptors in the human thymus. The data were produced by immunoSEQ multiplex PCR, yet TCRdb's version contains in-frame clones alone and is incomplete. The sample shows around 340,000 clones, just under 95% of them seen only once. The sequenced sample consisted of thymocytes. Receptors were obtained from a human donor.

V is TRBV18 and J is TRBJ1-2; the D gene is possibly TRBD1 (6 bases). V lost 3 bases and J lost 0, with 17 bases in between. Germline-derived CDR1 and CDR2 are KGHSH and LQKENI. This CDR3 spans 17 amino acids. For the CDR3, the DNA is TGTGCCAGCTCACCGGAGGGATACAGGGTTCCTAACTATGGCTACACCTTC. Its translation is CASSPEGYRVPNYGYTF.

The chain is built from TRBV7-9 and TRBJ1-1; D is perhaps TRBD1 (5 bases). CDR3 length: 17 residues. V lost 1 base to trimming and J lost 0 bases, with 15 bases between them. CDR1 is SEHNR and CDR2 is FQNEAQ in the germline V gene (reference sequence). This CDR3 is CASSLGKTREMNTEAFF. CDR3 DNA: TGTGCCAGCAGCTTAGGCAAAACCAGGGAAATGAACACTGAAGCTTTCTTT. The variable domain in full, completed from reference TRBV7-9 and TRBJ1-1, reads DTGVSQNPRHKITKRGQNVTFRCDPISEHNRLYWYRQTLGQGPEFLTYFQNEAQLEKSRLLSDRFSAERPKGSFSTLEIQRTEQGDSAMYLCASSLGKTREMNTEAFFGQGTRLTVV.

J is TRBJ2-1 and V is TRBV4-1; 10 bases are a match to TRBD2. The CDR3 runs 17 residues. Germline CDR1 is MGHRA and CDR2 is YSYEKL. With V trimmed by 0 bases and J by 8 bases, 10 bases remained unmatched. The CDR3 DNA is TGCGCCAGCAGCCAAGAGGATGCTAGCGGGAGTAGTGATGAGCAGTTCTTC. This encodes CASSQEDASGSSDEQFF.

The chain joins TRBV30 to TRBJ2-3, with D possibly matching TRBD2 (6 bases). This CDR3 is 15 amino acids long. Trimming cost V 0 bases and J 3 bases, with 13 bases left between them. Germline-derived CDR1 and CDR2 are GTSNPN and SVGIG (reference sequence). The chain's CDR3 is CAWSVRGRRTDTQYF. The CDR3 region has the DNA TGTGCCTGGAGTGTACGGGGGAGAAGGACAGATACGCAGTATTTT.

This clone was found once. V and J are TRBV18 and TRBJ2-1, with 7 bases that match TRBD2. The CDR3 sequence is 15 residues long. The germline V gene encodes CDR1 KGHSH and CDR2 LQKENI. J lost 1 base, V lost 3 bases, and 3 bases had no gene match. The CDR3, as DNA: TGTGCCAGCTCACCTCAGGGACTATCCTACAATGAGCAGTTCTTC. It translates to CASSPQGLSYNEQFF.

The rearrangement uses TRBV30 and TRBJ2-1; no reliable D call. This CDR3 has 12 residues. CDR1 GTSNPN and CDR2 SVGIG come from the germline V gene (reference sequence). Trimming cost V 4 bases and J 8 bases, with 12 bases left between them. CDR3 coding DNA: TGTGCCTGGATCAGGCCTGGGCATGAGCAGTTCTTC. This gives the protein CAWIRPGHEQFF.

This chain links TRBV25-1 with TRBJ2-2; D is possibly TRBD2 (5 bases). CDR3 length equals 14 residues. V lost 4 bases, J lost 7 bases, and 13 bases lay in between. The germline CDR1 and CDR2 sequences are MGHDK and SYGVNS. In DNA form, the CDR3 reads TGTGCCAGCAGTGCCGGACGGGCGGGCGGGGAGCTGTTTTTT. Protein: CASSAGRAGGELFF. Combining the CDR3 with reference TRBV25-1 and TRBJ2-2 gives the whole variable domain EADIYQTPRYLVIGTGKKITLECSQTMGHDKMYWYQQDPGMELHLIHYSYGVNSTEKGDLSSESTVSRIRTEHFPLTLESARPSHTSQYLCASSAGRAGGELFFGEGSRLTVL.

The chain uses TRBV28 and TRBJ1-2; 8 bases are a match to TRBD1. The CDR3 runs 13 residues. With 6 bases clipped from V and 7 bases from J, the junction kept 7 bases outside the gene matches. The germline CDR1 and CDR2 sequences are MDHEN and SYDVKM. The CDR3 loop is CASRRQGTSGYTF. CDR3 nucleotides: TGTGCCAGCAGACGACAGGGGACGAGTGGCTACACCTTC.

The V gene is TRBV5-1, the J gene TRBJ2-5, with D hard to call. The CDR3 is 13 amino acids. V was pared by 0 bases and J by 12 bases, with 15 bases between. CDR1 SGHRS and CDR2 YFSETQ come from the germline V gene. The CDR3 sequence is CASSLASCGSKYF. The CDR3 DNA follows: TGCGCCAGCAGCTTGGCCTCATGTGGATCGAAGTACTTC.

The V call is TRBV18, the J call TRBJ2-7; D is possibly TRBD2 (6 bases). CDR3 length: 15 amino acids. CDR1 and CDR2 (germline): KGHSH, LQKENI. Trimming stripped 3 bases from V and 0 bases from J, with 12 bases between. CDR3 coding DNA: TGTGCCAGCTCACCGGAGAGCGGGCCCTCCTACGAGCAGTACTTC. It specifies CASSPESGPSYEQYF.

This sequence joins TRBV7-9 and TRBJ1-2; the match to TRBD1 covers 8 bases. The CDR3 length is 13 residues. Germline V CDR1 and CDR2: SEHNR, FQNEAQ (reference sequence). J was trimmed by 8 bases and V by 5 bases; bases with no gene match: 7. CDR3 DNA: TGTGCCAGCAGCCTGCACAGGGGGGACGGCTACACCTTC. Its translation: CASSLHRGDGYTF.

The chain uses TRBV2 and TRBJ2-7; D ambiguous. Germline CDR1 is SNHLY and CDR2 is FYNNEI. With 4 bases removed from V and 4 bases from J, the gap between germline ends came to 5 bases. The CDR3 runs to 11 residues. Here the CDR3 reads CASSVGYEQYF. For the CDR3, the DNA is TGTGCCAGCAGTGTGGGGTACGAGCAGTACTTC. The full variable domain, completed using reference TRBV2 and TRBJ2-7, is EPEVTQTPSHQVTQMGQEVILRCVPISNHLYFYWYRQILGQKVEFLVSFYNNEISEKSEIFDDQFSVERPDGSNFTLKIRSTKLEDSAMYFCASSVGYEQYFGPGTRLTVT.

The chain recombines TRBV28 with TRBJ2-5; 8 bases fit TRBD2. CDR1 is MDHEN and CDR2 is SYDVKM in the germline V gene. V trimming: 6 bases; J trimming: 2 bases; junction bases outside the gene matches: 8. CDR3 size: 15 residues. The CDR3 DNA is TGTGCCAGCAGCCCCGGACTAGCCCTTCAAGAGACCCAGTACTTC. Its protein is CASSPGLALQETQYF.

The rearrangement links TRBV7-9 to TRBJ2-1; no clear D gene. The V gene lost 3 bases and the J gene lost 8 bases, with 20 bases spanning the gap. CDR3 length: 16 amino acids. CDR1 is SEHNR and CDR2 is FQNEAQ in the germline V gene (reference sequence). CDR3 coding DNA: TGTGCCAGCAGCTTGCATAAAGACGGTTTACATTATGAGCAGTTCTTC. Protein sequence: CASSLHKDGLHYEQFF.

The V call is TRBV7-2, the J call TRBJ2-7; D is unresolved. With 5 bases removed from V and 5 bases from J, the gap between germline ends came to 10 bases. In germline, CDR1 is SGHTA, CDR2 FQGNSA. The CDR3 has 12 amino acids. This CDR3 is CASSHLDDEQYF. The DNA for the CDR3 is TGTGCCAGCAGCCATCTTGATGACGAGCAGTACTTC. The variable domain in full, completed from reference TRBV7-2 and TRBJ2-7, reads GAGVSQSPSNKVTEKGKDVELRCDPISGHTALYWYRQSLGQGLEFLIYFQGNSAPDKSGLPSDRFSAERTGGSVSTLTIQRTQQEDSAVYLCASSHLDDEQYFGPGTRLTVT.

J is TRBJ2-1 and V is TRBV7-9; weak D call: TRBD1 (6 bases). With 4 bases removed from V and 9 bases from J, the gap between germline ends came to 13 bases. Germline CDR1 and CDR2: SEHNR and FQNEAQ (reference sequence). The CDR3 has 13 residues. The CDR3 loop is CASSSDLRGEQFF. As DNA, the CDR3 is TGTGCCAGCAGCTCAGACCTCAGGGGTGAGCAGTTCTTC.

This chain uses TRBV28 with TRBJ2-1; the D is unclear. Trimming pared 7 bases from V and 12 bases from J, leaving 16 bases between. This CDR3 has 12 residues. The germline V gene has CDR1 MDHEN and CDR2 SYDVKM. The CDR3 is CASIHSGEGQFF. CDR3 coding DNA: TGTGCCAGCATCCATAGTGGCGAAGGGCAGTTCTTC.

This clone was seen once. V gene TRBV9 combines with J gene TRBJ1-5, with 7 bases aligning to TRBD1. The trim removed 4 bases at V and 2 bases at J, leaving 6 bases unmatched. Germline loops: CDR1 SGDLS, CDR2 YYNGEE. This CDR3 comprises 15 residues. The chain's CDR3 is CASSPGGIRNQPQHF. The CDR3 DNA reads TGTGCCAGCAGCCCAGGGGGTATACGCAATCAGCCCCAGCATTTT.

In this sample, this clone turned up a few times. The chain joins TRBV5-8 to TRBJ1-5; D gene unclear. Per germline, CDR1 SGHTS and CDR2 YDEGEE. The CDR3 contains 16 residues. Trimming cost V 0 bases and J 0 bases, with 10 bases left between them. The chain's CDR3 is CASSLVTDYSNQPQHF. The CDR3 DNA is TGTGCCAGCAGCTTGGTAACGGACTATAGCAATCAGCCCCAGCATTTT.

CDR3 coding DNA: TGTGCCAGCAGCCAAGCCGGGCCAGCGGGAGGGGTGGGGCACGAGCAGTACTTC. Translation: CASSQAGPAGGVGHEQYF. The genes are TRBV4-2 and TRBJ2-7; 10 bases match TRBD2. V shed 1 base, J shed 5 bases, and the junction held 14 bases outside the gene matches. CDR1 LGHNA and CDR2 YNFKEQ come from the germline V gene. The CDR3 loop spans 18 amino acids.

V is TRBV7-8 and J is TRBJ2-1, with 11 bases identical to TRBD2. The CDR3 is made up of 16 amino acids. Germline CDR1 is SGHVS and CDR2 is FQNEAQ. Trimming took 1 base from V and 8 from J; bases not matched to a gene: 7. CDR3 sequence: CASSLGTSGRGDEQFF. CDR3 nucleotide sequence: TGTGCCAGCAGCTTAGGTACTAGCGGGAGAGGCGATGAGCAGTTCTTC.

Written as DNA, the CDR3 is TGTGCCAGCAGCCCGGGTAGTTTTCGATATGGCTACACCTTC. This translates into CASSPGSFRYGYTF. The chain employs TRBV9 and TRBJ1-2; no reliable D call. The CDR3 spans 14 residues. The V end lost 4 bases, the J end lost 5 bases, and 15 bases lay between the germline ends. Germline lookup yields CDR1 SGDLS and CDR2 YYNGEE.